The text below deals with one TCR beta chain. What it binds is not known. From germline, CDR1 is SNHLY and CDR2 FYNNEI. This CDR3 comprises 13 residues. The V end lost 9 bases, the J end lost 1 base, and 13 bases lay between the germline ends. This specimen comes from a study of cytomegalovirus exposure and HLA in healthy donors. The study, taken as a whole, reports: About 180 TCR beta chains were listed as cytomegalovirus-associated. The authors later linked a missense DCLRE1C variant to TCR beta V- and J-gene trimming. A later analysis found TCR association rates differed by HLA locus, highest for DRB1 and lowest for HLA-C.

PCR primers comprised 60 Vbeta and 13 Jbeta primers. Here immunoSEQ multiplex PCR was the method, and the copy in TCRdb shows in-frame clones only, minus some. The sample holds 200,000 to 250,000 clones, 70% to 85% seen once. The rearrangement links TRBV2 to TRBJ2-7, with D possibly matching TRBD1 (5 bases). The sample was PBMCs. This receptor was taken from a middle-aged woman in good health and CMV-seronegative. The DNA for the CDR3 is TGTGCCAGTAACCCCGACAGTTCCTACGAGCAGTACTTC. Its protein product is CASNPDSSYEQYF.